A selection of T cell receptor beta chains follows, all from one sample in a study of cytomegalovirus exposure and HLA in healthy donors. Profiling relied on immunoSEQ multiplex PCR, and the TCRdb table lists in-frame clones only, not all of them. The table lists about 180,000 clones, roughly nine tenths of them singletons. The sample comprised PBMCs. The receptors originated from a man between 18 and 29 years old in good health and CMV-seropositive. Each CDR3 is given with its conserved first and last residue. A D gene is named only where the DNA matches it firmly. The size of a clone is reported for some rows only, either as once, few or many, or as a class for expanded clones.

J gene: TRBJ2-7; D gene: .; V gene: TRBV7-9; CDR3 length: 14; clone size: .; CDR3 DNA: TGTGCCAGCAGCTTAGGGACACTTTCCTACGAGCAGTACTTC; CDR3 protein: CASSLGTLSYEQYF
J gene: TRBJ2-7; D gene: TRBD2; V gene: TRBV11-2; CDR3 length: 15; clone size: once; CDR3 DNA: TGTGCCAGCAGCTTAGGACTAGCGGGAGTGAACGAGCAGTACTTC; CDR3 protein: CASSLGLAGVNEQYF
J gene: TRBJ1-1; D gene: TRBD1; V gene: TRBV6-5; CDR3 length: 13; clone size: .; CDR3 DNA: TGTGCCAGCAGTGACGGGCCCGGACAGGGGGCGTTCTTT; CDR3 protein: CASSDGPGQGAFF
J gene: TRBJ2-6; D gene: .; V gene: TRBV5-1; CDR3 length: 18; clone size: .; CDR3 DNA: TGCGCCATACCCAAGCCCCCAGGGCATGACTCCGGGGCCAACGTCCTGACTTTC; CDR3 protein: CAIPKPPGHDSGANVLTF
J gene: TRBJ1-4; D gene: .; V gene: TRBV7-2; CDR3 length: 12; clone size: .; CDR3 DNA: TGTGCCAGCAGCTTGGGGGGTGAAAAACTGTTTTTT; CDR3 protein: CASSLGGEKLFF
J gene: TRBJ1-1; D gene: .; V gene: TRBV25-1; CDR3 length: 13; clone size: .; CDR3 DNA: TGTGCCAGCAGTTGGGGACAACTCACTGAAGCTTTCTTT; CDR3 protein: CASSWGQLTEAFF
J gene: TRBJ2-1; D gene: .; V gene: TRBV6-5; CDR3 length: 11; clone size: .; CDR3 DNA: TGTGCCAGCCTCCTCGGTAATGAGCAGTTCTTC; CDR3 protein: CASLLGNEQFF
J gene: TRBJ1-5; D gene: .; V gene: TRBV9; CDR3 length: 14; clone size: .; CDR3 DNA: TGTGCCAGCAGCCCCGGCACGGGGGATCAGCCCCAGCATTTT; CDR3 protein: CASSPGTGDQPQHF
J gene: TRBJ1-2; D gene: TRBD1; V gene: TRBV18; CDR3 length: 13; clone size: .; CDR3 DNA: TGTGCCAGCTCACTCGGGACAGGCTATGGCTACACCTTC; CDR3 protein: CASSLGTGYGYTF
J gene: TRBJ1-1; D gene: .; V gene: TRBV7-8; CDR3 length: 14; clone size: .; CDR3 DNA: TGTGCCAGCAGCTTAGTGGGCACGACGGCCCTCGCTTTCTTT; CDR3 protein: CASSLVGTTALAFF
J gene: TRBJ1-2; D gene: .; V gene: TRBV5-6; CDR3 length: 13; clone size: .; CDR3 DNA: TGTGCCAGCAGCTTAGATCAGAACTATGGCTACACCTTC; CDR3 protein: CASSLDQNYGYTF
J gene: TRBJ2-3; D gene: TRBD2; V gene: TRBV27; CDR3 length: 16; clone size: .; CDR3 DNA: TGTGCCAGCAAGCAGCGGGGAAAACTTAGCACAGATACGCAGTATTTT; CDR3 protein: CASKQRGKLSTDTQYF
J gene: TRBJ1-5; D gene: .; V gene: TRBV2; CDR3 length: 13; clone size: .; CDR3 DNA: TGTGCCGGTGGTCAGGGGAGCGATCAGCCCCAGCATTTT; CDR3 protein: CAGGQGSDQPQHF
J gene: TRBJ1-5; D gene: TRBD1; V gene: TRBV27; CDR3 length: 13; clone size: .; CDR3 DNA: TGTGCCAGCTCAGGGGGCGGACTCCAGCCCCAGCATTTT; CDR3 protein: CASSGGGLQPQHF
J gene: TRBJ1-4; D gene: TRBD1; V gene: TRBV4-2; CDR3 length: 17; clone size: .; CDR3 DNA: TGTGCCAGCAGCCAAGCTGGGGGGGGGACAGGGGTGGGGAGGCTGTTTTTT; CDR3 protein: CASSQAGGGTGVGRLFF
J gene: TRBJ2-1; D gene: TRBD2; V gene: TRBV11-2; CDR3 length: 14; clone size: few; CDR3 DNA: TGTGCCAGCAGCTCCAAGCGGGAGGTCGATGAGCAGTTCTTC; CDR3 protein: CASSSKREVDEQFF
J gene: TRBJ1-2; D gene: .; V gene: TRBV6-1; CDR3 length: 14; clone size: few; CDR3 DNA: TGTGCCAGCAGTGAAGGTTGGCAGGGGTATGGCTACACCTTC; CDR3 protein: CASSEGWQGYGYTF
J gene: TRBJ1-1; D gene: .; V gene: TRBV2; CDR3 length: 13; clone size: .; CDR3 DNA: TGTGCCAGCAGCCAAGGGGGAACAACTGAAGCTTTCTTT; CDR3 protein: CASSQGGTTEAFF
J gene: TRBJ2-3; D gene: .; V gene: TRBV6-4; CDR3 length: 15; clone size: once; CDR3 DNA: TGTGCCAGCAGTGACGATAGCGGCGGGGAAGATACGCAGTATTTT; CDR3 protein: CASSDDSGGEDTQYF
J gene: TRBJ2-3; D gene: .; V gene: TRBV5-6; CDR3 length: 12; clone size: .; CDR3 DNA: TGTGCCAGCAGCCCAGGTTCTGATACGCAGTATTTT; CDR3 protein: CASSPGSDTQYF
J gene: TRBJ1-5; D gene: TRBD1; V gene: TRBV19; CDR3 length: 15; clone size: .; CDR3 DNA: TGTGCCAGTAGTGTGGGGACAGGGGGTAATCAGCCCCAGCATTTT; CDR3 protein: CASSVGTGGNQPQHF
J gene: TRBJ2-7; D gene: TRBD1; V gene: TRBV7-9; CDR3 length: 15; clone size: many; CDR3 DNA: TGTGCCAGCAGCTTCCGGACAGGTGGCTCCTACGAGCAGTACTTC; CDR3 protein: CASSFRTGGSYEQYF
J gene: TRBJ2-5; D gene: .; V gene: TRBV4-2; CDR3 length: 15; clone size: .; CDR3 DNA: TGTGCCAGCAGCCAAGACGGCGTACTACAAGAGACCCAGTACTTC; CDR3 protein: CASSQDGVLQETQYF
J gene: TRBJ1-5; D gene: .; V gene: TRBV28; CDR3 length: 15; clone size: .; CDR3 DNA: TGTGCCAGCAGTTTGGGGGCAGGGCCGGGACAGCCCCAGCATTTT; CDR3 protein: CASSLGAGPGQPQHF
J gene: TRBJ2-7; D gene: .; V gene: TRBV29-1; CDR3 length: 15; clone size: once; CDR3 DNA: TGCAGCGTTGGGGGGGTGACCCCGAGCTCCTACGAGCAGTACTTC; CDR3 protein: CSVGGVTPSSYEQYF
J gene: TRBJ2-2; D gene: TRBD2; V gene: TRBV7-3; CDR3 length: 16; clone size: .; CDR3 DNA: TGTGCCAGCAGCACTAGCGGGGGGGCCGACACCGGGGAGCTGTTTTTT; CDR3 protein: CASSTSGGADTGELFF
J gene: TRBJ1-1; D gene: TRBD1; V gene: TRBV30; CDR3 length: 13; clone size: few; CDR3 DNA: TGTGCCTGGAGGACAGGGGGCGAAACTGAAGCTTTCTTT; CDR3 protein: CAWRTGGETEAFF
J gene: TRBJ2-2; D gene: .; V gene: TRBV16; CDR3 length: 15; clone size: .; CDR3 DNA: TGTGCCAGCAGCCCTGACACGGCCATCGCCGGGGAGCTGTTTTTT; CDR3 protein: CASSPDTAIAGELFF
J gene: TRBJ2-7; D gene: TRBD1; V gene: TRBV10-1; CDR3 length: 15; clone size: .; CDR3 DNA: TGCGCCAGCAGTCCTAGGGACAGGGGACACGCTGAGCAGTACTTC; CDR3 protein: CASSPRDRGHAEQYF
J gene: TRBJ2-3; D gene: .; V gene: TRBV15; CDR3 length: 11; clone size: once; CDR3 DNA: TGTGCCACCGGGCGACCAGATACGCAGTATTTT; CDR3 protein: CATGRPDTQYF
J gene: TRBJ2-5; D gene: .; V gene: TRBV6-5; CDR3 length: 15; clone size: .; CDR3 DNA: TGTGCCAGCAGGGGCGCCGGGACAACCCAAGAGACCCAGTACTTC; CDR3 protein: CASRGAGTTQETQYF
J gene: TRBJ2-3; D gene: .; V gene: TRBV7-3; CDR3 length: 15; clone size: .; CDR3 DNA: TGTGCCAGCAGCCTCACGGCGACTAGCACAGATACGCAGTATTTT; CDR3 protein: CASSLTATSTDTQYF
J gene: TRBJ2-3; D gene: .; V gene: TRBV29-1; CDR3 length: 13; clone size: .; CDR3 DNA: TGCAGCGTTGGGGGAGTAGGCCAAGATACGCAGTATTTT; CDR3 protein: CSVGGVGQDTQYF
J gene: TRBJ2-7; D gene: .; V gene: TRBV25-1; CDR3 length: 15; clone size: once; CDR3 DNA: TGTGCCAGCAGTGAAGGGGGGGGCGTCCCCTACGAGCAGTACTTC; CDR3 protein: CASSEGGGVPYEQYF
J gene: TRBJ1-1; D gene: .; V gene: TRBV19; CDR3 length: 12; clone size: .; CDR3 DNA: TGTGCCAGTAAGTATGGGCCCACTGAAGCTTTCTTT; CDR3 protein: CASKYGPTEAFF
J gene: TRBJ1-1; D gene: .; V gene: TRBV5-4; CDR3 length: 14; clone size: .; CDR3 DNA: TGTGCCAGCAGCTCCACGGGGGGGCTCACTGAAGCTTTCTTT; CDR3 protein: CASSSTGGLTEAFF
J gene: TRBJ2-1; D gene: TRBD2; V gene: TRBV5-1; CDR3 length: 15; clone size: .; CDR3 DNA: TGCGCCAGCAGCACAGCGGGGAGTTCCTACAATGAGCAGTTCTTC; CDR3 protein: CASSTAGSSYNEQFF
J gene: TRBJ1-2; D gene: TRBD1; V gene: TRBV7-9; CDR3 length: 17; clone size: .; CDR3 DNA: TGTGCCAGCAGCTTTGTGGGCAGGGGGAGTCCTAACTATGGCTACACCTTC; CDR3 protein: CASSFVGRGSPNYGYTF
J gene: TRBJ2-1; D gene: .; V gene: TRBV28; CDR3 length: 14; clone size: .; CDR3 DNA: TGTGCCAGCAGTTTGCCAGGAGGATACAATGAGCAGTTCTTC; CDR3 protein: CASSLPGGYNEQFF
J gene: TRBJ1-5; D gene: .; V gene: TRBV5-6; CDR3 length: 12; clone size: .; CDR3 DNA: TGTGCCAGCAGCCACGGGGGGGGAATCCAGCATTTT; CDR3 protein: CASSHGGGIQHF
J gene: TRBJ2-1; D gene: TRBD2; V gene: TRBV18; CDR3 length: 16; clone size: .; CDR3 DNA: TGTGCCAGCTCACCAATGGGACTAGCGGGGGGCAATGAGCAGTTCTTC; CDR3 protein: CASSPMGLAGGNEQFF
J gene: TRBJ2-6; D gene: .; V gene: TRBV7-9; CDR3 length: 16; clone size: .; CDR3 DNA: TGTGCCAGCAGCGCGACGACAGGAGTTCAGGCCAACGTCCTGACTTTC; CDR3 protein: CASSATTGVQANVLTF